This T cell receptor beta chain is from a study of CD4 T cell repertoires in COVID-19. The protocol was immunoSEQ multiplex PCR, while the TCRdb copy is restricted to in-frame clones and leaves out a portion. Of more than 65,000 clones in the sample, about 80% are singletons; the top ten hold roughly 0.6%. For this clone: Its antigen is still unknown.

These memory T cells were uncultured and sequenced directly after ex vivo isolation. V was shortened by 8 bases and J by 3 bases, with 11 bases between the two germline ends. CDR3 length equals 13 residues. Whole-study findings and limits: In SARS-CoV and/or HKU1 spike cultures, between roughly 7 and 25% of SARS-CoV-2 clonotypes reappeared. Two or all three memory subsets shared several highly expanded SARS-CoV-2-reactive clonotypes.

This chain joins TRBV12-3 or TRBV12-4 and TRBJ1-5, with no clear D. This clonotype originated in a human donor who had COVID-19. The sequencing here drew on CD4+ T cells from peripheral blood, taken after recovery from COVID-19. CDR3 residues: CASRAETNQPQHF. The CDR3 bases are TGTGCCAGCCGCGCTGAGACCAATCAGCCCCAGCATTTT.